Following are 30 T cell receptor beta chains from one sample sequenced in a study of PD-1 blockade in classical Hodgkin lymphoma. Following autologous stem cell transplantation, relapse occurred in every patient, and exposure to brentuximab vedotin varied. The data were produced by immunoSEQ multiplex PCR, yet TCRdb's version contains in-frame clones alone and is incomplete. Of some 100,000 clones in the sample, roughly 90% were seen once. This sample comprised peripheral blood mononuclear cells (PBMCs), obtained at baseline. These receptors all stem from a human donor with classical Hodgkin lymphoma.

The rearrangement uses TRBV19 and TRBJ2-4, with a weak D call TRBD1 (5 bases). The length of the CDR3 is 13 residues. V dropped 10 bases and J dropped 2 bases, with 12 bases sitting between them. Looked up from germline, CDR1 is LNHDA and CDR2 is SQIVND (reference sequence). The CDR3: CATMDIPKNIQYF. Here the CDR3 DNA reads TGTGCCACAATGGACATTCCCAAAAACATTCAGTACTTC.

The chain links TRBV5-4 to TRBJ2-3; the D gene is possibly TRBD2 (6 bases). CDR1 is SGHNT, CDR2 YYREEE, per germline (reference sequence). The CDR3 runs to 16 residues. V lost 3 bases and J 4 bases, leaving 18 bases between the germline ends. CDR3 sequence reads: CASSSEGSLRADTQYF. In DNA form, the CDR3 reads TGTGCCAGCAGCTCGGAGGGCTCCCTTAGGGCAGATACGCAGTATTTT.

V usage is TRBV16 and J usage is TRBJ2-5; 9 bases map to TRBD2. The CDR3 sequence is 17 residues long. V lost 2 bases to trimming and J lost 6 bases; unmatched junction nucleotides: 13. The V gene's germline CDR1 is KGHSY and CDR2 FQNENV. DNA of the CDR3: TGTGCCAGCAGCCAAGACTTTGGCGGGAGGGGAGGAAAGACCCAGTACTTC. Translated, it gives CASSQDFGGRGGKTQYF.

This sequence joins TRBV28 and TRBJ2-5, with 16 bases identical to TRBD2. V shed 7 bases and J 0 bases; nucleotides not matched to a gene: 5. The CDR3 extends over 17 amino acids. Per the germline V gene, CDR1 is MDHEN and CDR2 is SYDVKM. In DNA form, the CDR3 reads TGTGCCAGCATGGAGGGACTAGCGGGAGGGTACCAAGAGACCCAGTACTTC. Translated: CASMEGLAGGYQETQYF. Together with reference TRBV28 and TRBJ2-5, the CDR3 gives the full variable domain: DVKVTQSSRYLVKRTGEKVFLECVQDMDHENMFWYRQDPGLGLRLIYFSYDVKMKEKGDIPEGYSVSREKKERFSLILESASTNQTSMYLCASMEGLAGGYQETQYFGPGTRLLVL.

V is TRBV19 and J is TRBJ1-1; no firm D call. The CDR3 has 13 residues. Germline CDR1 is LNHDA and CDR2 is SQIVND (reference sequence). V was clipped by 3 bases and J by 2 bases, with 7 bases between them. CDR3 sequence (DNA): TGTGCCAGTAGTATGTGGGGAAACACTGAAGCTTTCTTT. Its translation: CASSMWGNTEAFF.

This chain connects TRBV28 to TRBJ1-1; D is perhaps TRBD1 (5 bases). The CDR3 contains 14 residues. Looked up from germline, CDR1 is MDHEN and CDR2 is SYDVKM. The germline V and J ends were trimmed by 9 bases and 5 bases, with 19 bases remaining between them. CDR3 nucleotides: TGTGCCAGTCAGTGGGCAGGGACGAGGACTGAAGCTTTCTTT. Translation: CASQWAGTRTEAFF.

V gene TRBV7-9 combines with J gene TRBJ2-5; D tentatively fits TRBD1 or TRBD2 (5 bases each). Germline V gives CDR1 SEHNR, CDR2 FQNEAQ (reference sequence). The CDR3 sequence is 14 residues long. V was pared by 5 bases and J by 3 bases, with 13 bases between. The CDR3 spells CASSANGAKETQYF. For the CDR3, the DNA is TGTGCCAGCAGCGCTAACGGGGCAAAAGAGACCCAGTACTTC.

This chain connects TRBV11-2 to TRBJ2-7, with 8 bases fitting TRBD1. The junction had 11 bases not matched to a gene; V was cut back by 4 bases and J by 6 bases. CDR1 SGHAT and CDR2 FQNNGV come from the germline V gene. The CDR3 covers 15 residues. Here the CDR3 reads CASSSDRESPREQYF. The CDR3 region has the DNA TGTGCCAGCAGCTCGGACAGGGAGTCTCCTCGCGAGCAGTACTTC.

The chain joins TRBV6-1 to TRBJ2-7; D is perhaps TRBD2 (5 bases). CDR3 size: 15 residues. V was shortened by 2 bases and J by 3 bases, with 14 bases between the two germline ends. Germline CDR1 and CDR2: MNHNS and SASEGT. In nucleotides, the CDR3 is TGTGCCAGCAGTGAATGGGTAGCGCCAATCTACGAGCAGTACTTC. It codes for CASSEWVAPIYEQYF.

The chain carries TRBV5-1 and TRBJ2-4; 8 positions agree with TRBD1. The CDR3 contains 14 residues. J was trimmed by 8 bases and V by 4 bases; bases with no gene match: 8. Germline V gives CDR1 SGHRS, CDR2 YFSETQ. The CDR3 spells CASSASTGVDIQYF. Written as DNA, the CDR3 is TGCGCCAGCAGCGCCTCGACAGGGGTGGACATTCAGTACTTC.

A note on this clone: The junction departs from the called germline gene at one end, perhaps through a read error. This sequence joins TRBV28 and TRBJ2-7; D assignment may be TRBD1 or TRBD2 (6 bases each). This CDR3 contains 11 residues. CDR1 and CDR2 from the germline V gene are MDHEN and SYDVKM. CDR3 residues: CASSFGGLAAF. CDR3 in DNA: TGTGCCAGCAGTTTCGGGGGCCTGGCAGCCTTC.

The V call is TRBV10-3, the J call TRBJ2-5; maybe TRBD1 (6 bases). Trimming removed 0 bases at V and 4 bases at J, with 15 bases between. Germline CDR1 reads ENHRY; CDR2 reads SYGVKD. The length of the CDR3 is 16 residues. The CDR3 loop is CAISESPTGGGETQYF. CDR3 coding DNA: TGTGCCATCAGTGAGTCGCCGACAGGAGGTGGAGAGACCCAGTACTTC.

The chain recombines TRBV28 with TRBJ2-4, with 9 nucleotides matching TRBD1. The CDR3 has 16 residues. CDR1 and CDR2 (germline): MDHEN, SYDVKM. V was pared by 3 bases and J by 7 bases, with 10 bases of the junction left unmatched. CDR3 loop: CASSFATDRGRNIQYF. The CDR3 DNA is TGTGCCAGCAGTTTCGCGACGGACAGGGGACGGAACATTCAGTACTTC.

This chain connects TRBV10-3 to TRBJ2-3; the D is unclear. Germline V CDR1 and CDR2: ENHRY, SYGVKD. V was shortened by 5 bases and J by 0 bases, with 9 bases between the two germline ends. CDR3 length: 14 residues. The CDR3 sequence: CAISRAASTDTQYF. DNA for the CDR3: TGTGCCATCAGTCGGGCAGCTAGCACAGATACGCAGTATTTT.

The rearrangement uses TRBV9 and TRBJ2-7, with D possibly matching TRBD2 (6 bases). Germline V gene sequence: CDR1 SGDLS, CDR2 YYNGEE. Trimming took off 3 bases at V and 0 bases at J, with 16 bases between the two ends. The CDR3 totals 16 residues. CDR3 loop: CASSAGGTDISYEQYF. The CDR3 DNA reads as TGTGCCAGCAGCGCTGGGGGGACTGACATCTCCTACGAGCAGTACTTC.

This clone occurred a few times. The J gene is TRBJ1-1, the V gene TRBV9, with D uncertain. The CDR3 totals 13 residues. V lost 0 bases and J 6 bases, leaving 9 bases between the germline ends. Germline CDR1 reads SGDLS; CDR2 reads YYNGEE. Here the CDR3 DNA reads TGTGCCAGCAGCGTAGAAATAGCATCTGAAGCTTTCTTT. This encodes CASSVEIASEAFF.

This chain links TRBV5-3 with TRBJ2-1; 7 nucleotides agree with TRBD2. TRBV5-3 is recorded as an ORF, its role being uncertain. The CDR3 length is 17 residues. With V trimmed by 3 bases and J by 0 bases, 9 bases remained unmatched. The CDR3 DNA sequence: TGTGCCAGAAGCTGCTCACTAGCGACCAGCTCCTACAATGAGCAGTTCTTC. This translates into CARSCSLATSSYNEQFF.

The rearrangement links TRBV7-8 to TRBJ2-1; 8 bases align to TRBD2. V dropped 4 bases and J dropped 7; count of bases not matched to a gene: 15. The length of the CDR3 is 17 residues. Germline V lookup: CDR1 SGHVS, CDR2 FQNEAQ. The CDR3 DNA follows: TGTGCCAGCAGCTACCGACGACTTAGCGGGACGGGTAATGAGCAGTTCTTC. It is translated as CASSYRRLSGTGNEQFF. The variable domain in full, with the rest retrieved from reference TRBV7-8 and TRBJ2-1, is GAGVSQSPRYKVAKRGQDVALRCDPISGHVSLFWYQQALGQGPEFLTYFQNEAQLDKSGLPSDRFFAERPEGSVSTLKIQRTQQEDSAVYLCASSYRRLSGTGNEQFFGPGTRLTVL.

V and J are TRBV4-1 and TRBJ2-7; the D gene is possibly TRBD2 (5 bases). The V and J ends lost 6 bases and 7 bases respectively, with 13 bases between them. CDR1 and CDR2 from the germline V gene are MGHRA and YSYEKL. This CDR3 region has 12 residues. In DNA form, the CDR3 reads TGCGCCAGCAGTCTAAGCGGTGCGGAGCAGTACTTC. Residues: CASSLSGAEQYF.

The rearrangement joins TRBV5-1 to TRBJ2-7; D is possibly TRBD1 (7 bases). Germline CDR1 SGHRS, CDR2 YFSETQ. V dropped 0 bases and J dropped 1 base, with 17 bases sitting between them. This CDR3 region has 17 residues. The CDR3 is CASSLGQGAAGSYEQYF. CDR3 bases: TGCGCCAGCAGCTTGGGACAGGGTGCAGCGGGTTCCTACGAGCAGTACTTC.

V usage is TRBV28 and J usage is TRBJ1-1; no definite D call. The CDR3 has 14 amino acids. Germline CDR1 is MDHEN and CDR2 is SYDVKM. Trimming left V 2 bases short and J 5 bases short, with 12 bases between. The CDR3 region has the DNA TGTGCCAGCAGTTTACGGGGTTGGAAAACTGAAGCTTTCTTT. Protein sequence: CASSLRGWKTEAFF.

The chain couples TRBV5-6 to TRBJ2-7; the D is unclear. Deletions cut 4 bases from V and 0 bases from J, with 14 bases between. This CDR3 is built from 15 residues. The germline V gene has CDR1 SGHDT and CDR2 YYEEEE. The CDR3 DNA reads as TGTGCCAGCAGCCCGGGCCCCGGGCACTCCTACGAGCAGTACTTC. Encoded protein: CASSPGPGHSYEQYF.

The J gene is TRBJ2-7, the V gene TRBV27, with 8 bases lining up with TRBD2. The CDR3 contains 15 residues. V gave up 0 bases and J gave up 3 bases; unmatched junction bases: 4. Per germline, CDR1 MNHEY and CDR2 SMNVEV (reference sequence). The CDR3 bases are TGTGCCAGCAGTTTATCTCTAGCGGGCAGCTACGAGCAGTACTTC. Protein product: CASSLSLAGSYEQYF.

The rearrangement links TRBV7-9 to TRBJ2-4, with TRBD1 identical over 7 bases. CDR1 SEHNR and CDR2 FQNEAQ come from the germline V gene (reference sequence). V trimming: 3 bases; J trimming: 0 bases; junction bases outside the gene matches: 11. This CDR3 is 18 amino acids long. CDR3 DNA sequence: TGTGCCAGCAGCTTTTTAGGGGGCCCCTTTCTAGCCAAAAACATTCAGTACTTC. Encoded protein: CASSFLGGPFLAKNIQYF.

J is TRBJ2-7 and V is TRBV5-8; D possibly uses TRBD1 or TRBD2 (5 bases each). V gave up 6 bases and J gave up 2 bases, with 18 bases separating them. The CDR3 sequence is 15 residues long. Germline loops: CDR1 SGHTS, CDR2 YDEGEE. For the CDR3, the DNA is TGTGCCAGCACGCTCGCCGGGACCTTCCCCTACGAGCAGTACTTC. Translating it yields CASTLAGTFPYEQYF.

The V gene is TRBV4-1, the J gene TRBJ1-5; D call uncertain. V gave up 6 bases and J gave up 0 bases, with 12 bases separating them. The CDR3 is 15 amino acids. Germline CDR1 reads MGHRA; CDR2 reads YSYEKL. CDR3 in amino acids: CASRLGYGSNQPQHF. The CDR3 DNA is TGCGCCAGCAGGCTGGGGTATGGTAGCAATCAGCCCCAGCATTTT.

This chain joins TRBV5-6 and TRBJ1-5; no clear D. CDR3 size: 13 residues. Germline lookup yields CDR1 SGHDT and CDR2 YYEEEE. Trimming removed 0 bases from V and 7 bases from J, with 8 bases in between. CDR3 residues: CASSLGLYQPQHF. CDR3 sequence (DNA): TGTGCCAGCAGCTTGGGCCTCTACCAGCCCCAGCATTTT.

This clone has a single count. The gene calls are TRBV19 and TRBJ1-3; D is unresolved. V shed 1 base and J shed 2 bases, with 9 bases lying between them. Germline assignment: CDR1 LNHDA and CDR2 SQIVND (reference sequence). This CDR3 region has 15 residues. The CDR3 here is CASSIASDTGNTIYF. The CDR3, as DNA: TGTGCCAGTAGTATAGCTTCGGATACTGGAAACACCATATATTTT.

This clone was picked up one time. The chain couples TRBV27 to TRBJ2-7; no firm D call. V gave up 6 bases and J gave up 3 bases, with 21 bases separating them. Germline-derived CDR1 and CDR2 are MNHEY and SMNVEV (reference sequence). The CDR3 is 16 residues long. The CDR3 DNA sequence: TGTGCCAGCAGCCTATCCACAGACTCCCTAGGCTACGAGCAGTACTTC. Translation gives CASSLSTDSLGYEQYF.

The rearrangement uses TRBV2 and TRBJ1-5; D remains ambiguous. The CDR3 loop spans 13 amino acids. CDR1 SNHLY and CDR2 FYNNEI come from the germline V gene. Trimming shortened V by 7 bases and J by 3 bases, and 10 bases separated the two germline ends. The CDR3 DNA sequence: TGTGCCAGCAACCGGGCTATCAATCAGCCCCAGCATTTT. It encodes CASNRAINQPQHF.